This T cell receptor beta chain was captured by sequencing in a study of CD8+ T cells in alopecia areata. About the study: The share of scalp area affected provided the severity score for treated patients. Study conclusions and caveats: While patients received tofacitinib, many expanded lesional clones remained present in scalp and blood. The treated group had a single nonresponder, limiting CD8+ expansion-response conclusions. Besides other cells, scalp samples also yield sequences of resident alphabeta T cells from normal skin.

The authors extracted RNA and reverse transcribed it into cDNA as the sequencing template. Sequencing used immunoSEQ multiplex PCR; TCRdb keeps in-frame clones, though not all of them. Among nearly 200,000 clones, more than 45% were seen once, and the ten largest hold 4.5% to 6%. The treatment here: oral pan-JAK inhibitor, 5-10 mg twice daily. Concerning this clone: What it recognizes is unknown.

This CDR3 contains 16 residues. The ends were cut back, 6 bases at V and 4 bases at J, with 19 bases in the middle. Germline V gives CDR1 SGHTA, CDR2 FQGNSA. Source: CD4+ T cells sorted from blood, taken at week 24, from a patient treated with tofacitinib. This TCR derives from a human donor with alopecia areata. V and J are TRBV7-2 and TRBJ2-1; D gene ambiguous. The CDR3 DNA reads as TGTGCCAGCAGTTCGTGGCCTAAAGCCTTTTACAATGAGCAGTTCTTC. It translates to CASSSWPKAFYNEQFF.